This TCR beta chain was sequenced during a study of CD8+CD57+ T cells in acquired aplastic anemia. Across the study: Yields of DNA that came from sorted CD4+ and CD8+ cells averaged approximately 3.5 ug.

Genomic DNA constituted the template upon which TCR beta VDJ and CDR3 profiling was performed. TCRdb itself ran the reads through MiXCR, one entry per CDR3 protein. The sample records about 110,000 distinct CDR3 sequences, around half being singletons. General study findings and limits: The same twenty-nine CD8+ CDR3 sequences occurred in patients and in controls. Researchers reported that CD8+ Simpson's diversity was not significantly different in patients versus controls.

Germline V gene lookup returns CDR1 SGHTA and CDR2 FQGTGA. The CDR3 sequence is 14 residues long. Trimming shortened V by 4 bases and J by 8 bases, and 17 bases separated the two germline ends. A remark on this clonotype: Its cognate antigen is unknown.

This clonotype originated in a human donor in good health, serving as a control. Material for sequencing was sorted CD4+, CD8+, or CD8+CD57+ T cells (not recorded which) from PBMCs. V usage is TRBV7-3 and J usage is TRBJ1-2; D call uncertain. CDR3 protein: CASSSAGGFRGYTF. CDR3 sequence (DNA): TGTGCCAGCAGCTCAGCTGGAGGGTTCCGCGGCTACACCTTC.